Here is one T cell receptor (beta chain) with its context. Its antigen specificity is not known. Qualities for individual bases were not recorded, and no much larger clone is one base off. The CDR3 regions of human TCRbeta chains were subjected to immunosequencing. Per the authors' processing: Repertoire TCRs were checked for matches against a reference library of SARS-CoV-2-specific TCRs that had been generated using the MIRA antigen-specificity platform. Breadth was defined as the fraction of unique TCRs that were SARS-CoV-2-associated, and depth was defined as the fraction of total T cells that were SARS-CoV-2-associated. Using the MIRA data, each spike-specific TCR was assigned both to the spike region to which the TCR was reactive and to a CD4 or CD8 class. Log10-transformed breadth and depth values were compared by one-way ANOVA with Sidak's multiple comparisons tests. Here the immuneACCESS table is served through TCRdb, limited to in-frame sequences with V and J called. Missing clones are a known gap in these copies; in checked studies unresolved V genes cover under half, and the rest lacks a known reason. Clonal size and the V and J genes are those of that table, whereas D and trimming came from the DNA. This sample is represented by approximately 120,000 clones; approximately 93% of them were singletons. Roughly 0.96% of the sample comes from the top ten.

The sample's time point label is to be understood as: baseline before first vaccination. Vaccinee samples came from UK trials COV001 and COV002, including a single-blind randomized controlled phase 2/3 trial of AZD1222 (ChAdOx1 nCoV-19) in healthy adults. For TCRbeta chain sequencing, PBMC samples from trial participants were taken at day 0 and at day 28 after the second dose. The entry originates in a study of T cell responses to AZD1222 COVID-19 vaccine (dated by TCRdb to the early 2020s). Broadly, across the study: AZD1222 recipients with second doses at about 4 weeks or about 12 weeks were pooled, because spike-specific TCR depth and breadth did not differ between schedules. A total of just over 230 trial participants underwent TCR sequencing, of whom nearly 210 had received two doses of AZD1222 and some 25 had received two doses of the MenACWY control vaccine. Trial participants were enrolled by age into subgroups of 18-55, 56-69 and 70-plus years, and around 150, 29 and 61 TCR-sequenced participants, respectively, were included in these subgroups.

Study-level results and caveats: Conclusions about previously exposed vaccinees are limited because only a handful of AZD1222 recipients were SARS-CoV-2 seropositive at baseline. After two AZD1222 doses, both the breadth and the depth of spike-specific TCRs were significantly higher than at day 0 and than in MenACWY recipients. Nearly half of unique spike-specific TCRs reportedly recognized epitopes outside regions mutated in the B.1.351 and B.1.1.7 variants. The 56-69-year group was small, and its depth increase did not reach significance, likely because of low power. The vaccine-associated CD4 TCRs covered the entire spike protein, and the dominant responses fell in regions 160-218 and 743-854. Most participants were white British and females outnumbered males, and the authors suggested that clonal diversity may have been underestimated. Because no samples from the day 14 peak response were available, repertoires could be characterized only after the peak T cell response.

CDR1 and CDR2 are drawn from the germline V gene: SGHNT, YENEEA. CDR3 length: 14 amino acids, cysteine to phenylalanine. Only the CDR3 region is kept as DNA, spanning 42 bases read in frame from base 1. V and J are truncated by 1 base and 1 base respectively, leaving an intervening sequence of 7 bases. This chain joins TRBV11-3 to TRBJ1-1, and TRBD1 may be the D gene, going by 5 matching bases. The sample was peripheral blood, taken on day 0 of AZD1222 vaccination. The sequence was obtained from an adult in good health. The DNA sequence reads TGTGCCAGCAGCTTAGGGGGGTCGAACACTGAAGCTTTCTTT. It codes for CASSLGGSNTEAFF.